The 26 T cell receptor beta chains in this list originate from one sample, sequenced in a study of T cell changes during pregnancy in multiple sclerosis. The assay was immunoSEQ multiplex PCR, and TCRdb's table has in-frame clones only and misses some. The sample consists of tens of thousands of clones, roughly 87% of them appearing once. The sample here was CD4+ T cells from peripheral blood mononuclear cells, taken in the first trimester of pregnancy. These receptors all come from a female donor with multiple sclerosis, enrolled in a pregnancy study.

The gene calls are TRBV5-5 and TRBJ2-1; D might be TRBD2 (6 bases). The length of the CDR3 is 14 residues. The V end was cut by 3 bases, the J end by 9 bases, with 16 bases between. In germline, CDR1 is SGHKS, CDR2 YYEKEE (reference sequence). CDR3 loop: CASSSLLAAGEQFF. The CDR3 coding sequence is TGTGCCAGCAGCTCGTTACTAGCCGCCGGTGAGCAGTTCTTC.

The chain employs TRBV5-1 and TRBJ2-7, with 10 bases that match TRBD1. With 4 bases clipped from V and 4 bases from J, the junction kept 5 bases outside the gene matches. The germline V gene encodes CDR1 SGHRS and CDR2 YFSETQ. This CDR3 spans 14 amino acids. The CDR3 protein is CASSARDRGYEQYF. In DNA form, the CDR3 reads TGCGCCAGCAGCGCTAGGGACAGGGGTTACGAGCAGTACTTC.

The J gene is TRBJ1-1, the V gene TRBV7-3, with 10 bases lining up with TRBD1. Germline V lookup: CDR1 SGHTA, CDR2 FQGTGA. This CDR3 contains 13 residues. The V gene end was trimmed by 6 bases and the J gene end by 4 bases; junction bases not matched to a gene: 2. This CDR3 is CASSWTGGTEAFF. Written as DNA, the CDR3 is TGTGCCAGCAGTTGGACAGGGGGCACTGAAGCTTTCTTT.

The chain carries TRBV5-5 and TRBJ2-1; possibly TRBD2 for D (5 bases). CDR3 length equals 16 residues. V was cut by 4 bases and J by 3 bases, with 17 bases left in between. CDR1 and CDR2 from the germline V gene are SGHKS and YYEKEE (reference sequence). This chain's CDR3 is CASSTQLSGVYNEQFF. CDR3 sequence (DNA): TGTGCCAGCAGCACCCAACTCTCCGGGGTCTACAATGAGCAGTTCTTC. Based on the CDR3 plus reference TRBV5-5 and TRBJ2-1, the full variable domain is DAGVTQSPTHLIKTRGQQVTLRCSPISGHKSVSWYQQVLGQGPQFIFQYYEKEERGRGNFPDRFSARQFPNYSSELNVNALLLGDSALYLCASSTQLSGVYNEQFFGPGTRLTVL.

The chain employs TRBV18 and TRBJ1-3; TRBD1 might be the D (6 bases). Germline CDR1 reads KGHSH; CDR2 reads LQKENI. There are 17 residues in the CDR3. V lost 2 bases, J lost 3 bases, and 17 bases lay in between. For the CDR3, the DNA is TGTGCCAGCTCACCAAATGGGGCAGGGGCCTTTGGAAACACCATATATTTT. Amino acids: CASSPNGAGAFGNTIYF.

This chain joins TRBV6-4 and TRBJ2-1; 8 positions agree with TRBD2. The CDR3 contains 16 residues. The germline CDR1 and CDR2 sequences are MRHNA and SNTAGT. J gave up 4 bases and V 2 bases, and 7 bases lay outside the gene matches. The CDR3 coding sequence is TGTGCCAGCAGTGACCTATCTAGCGGGCGTTACAATGAGCAGTTCTTC. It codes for CASSDLSSGRYNEQFF.

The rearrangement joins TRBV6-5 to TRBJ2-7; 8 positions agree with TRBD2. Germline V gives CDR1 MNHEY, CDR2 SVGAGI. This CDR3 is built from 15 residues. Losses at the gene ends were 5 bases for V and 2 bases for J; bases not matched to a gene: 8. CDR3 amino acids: CASSLSGNSPYEQYF. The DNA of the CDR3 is TGTGCCAGCAGTCTTAGCGGGAACTCACCCTACGAGCAGTACTTC.

The CDR3 region has the DNA TGTGCCAGCTCACCACGGGGGCCTACGAACACTGAAGCTTTCTTT. This gives the protein CASSPRGPTNTEAFF. The genes are TRBV18 and TRBJ1-1, with TRBD1 as a possible D gene (6 bases). Germline V gene lookup returns CDR1 KGHSH and CDR2 LQKENI. The V gene lost 1 base and the J gene lost 1 base, with 10 bases spanning the gap. The CDR3 is made up of 15 amino acids.

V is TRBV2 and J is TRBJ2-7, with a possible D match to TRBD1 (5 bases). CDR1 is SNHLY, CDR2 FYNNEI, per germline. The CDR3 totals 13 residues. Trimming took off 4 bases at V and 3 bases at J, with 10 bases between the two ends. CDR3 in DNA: TGTGCCAGCAGTGGGGGCGGAAACTACGAGCAGTACTTC. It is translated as CASSGGGNYEQYF.

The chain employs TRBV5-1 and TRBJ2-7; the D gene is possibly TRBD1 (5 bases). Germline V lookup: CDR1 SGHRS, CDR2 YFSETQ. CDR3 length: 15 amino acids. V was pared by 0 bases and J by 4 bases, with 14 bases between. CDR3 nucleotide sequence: TGCGCCAGCAGCTTGGACAGTGGCTCAGGGTACGAGCAGTACTTC. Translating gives CASSLDSGSGYEQYF.

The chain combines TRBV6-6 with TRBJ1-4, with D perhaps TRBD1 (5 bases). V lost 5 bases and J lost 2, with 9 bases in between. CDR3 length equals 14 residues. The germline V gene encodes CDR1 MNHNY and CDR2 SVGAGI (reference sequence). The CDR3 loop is CASSPEGTNEKLFF. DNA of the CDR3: TGTGCCAGCAGTCCGGAGGGGACTAATGAAAAACTGTTTTTT.

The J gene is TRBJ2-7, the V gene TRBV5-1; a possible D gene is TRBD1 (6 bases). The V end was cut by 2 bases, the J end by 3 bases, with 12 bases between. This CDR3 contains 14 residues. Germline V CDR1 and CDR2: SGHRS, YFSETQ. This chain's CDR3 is CASSLQGSYYEQYF. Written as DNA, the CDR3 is TGCGCCAGCAGCTTACAGGGTTCCTACTACGAGCAGTACTTC.

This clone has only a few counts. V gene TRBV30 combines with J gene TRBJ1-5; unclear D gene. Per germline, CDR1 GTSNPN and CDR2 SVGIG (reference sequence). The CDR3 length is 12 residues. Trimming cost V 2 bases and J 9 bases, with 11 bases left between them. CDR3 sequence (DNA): TGTGCCTGGAGTTCCCCTACGGGGCCCCAGCATTTT. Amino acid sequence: CAWSSPTGPQHF.

The CDR3 DNA reads TGTGCCAGCAGCTTGGCCTCTAAGAACAATGAGCAGTTCTTC. As protein: CASSLASKNNEQFF. The J gene is TRBJ2-1, the V gene TRBV5-4; no definite D call. V was cut by 0 bases and J by 5 bases, with 9 bases left in between. Germline V lookup: CDR1 SGHNT, CDR2 YYREEE (reference sequence). The CDR3 is made up of 14 amino acids.

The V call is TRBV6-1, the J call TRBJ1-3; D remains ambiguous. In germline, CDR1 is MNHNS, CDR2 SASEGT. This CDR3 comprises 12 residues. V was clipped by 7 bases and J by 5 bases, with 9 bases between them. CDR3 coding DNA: TGTGCCAGCACTTTGACTCGAAACACCATATATTTT. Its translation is CASTLTRNTIYF.

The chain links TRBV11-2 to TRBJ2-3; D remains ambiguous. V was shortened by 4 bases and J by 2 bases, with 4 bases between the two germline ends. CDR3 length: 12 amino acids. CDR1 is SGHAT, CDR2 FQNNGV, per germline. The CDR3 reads CASSYSTDTQYF. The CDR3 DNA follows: TGTGCCAGCAGCTACTCCACAGATACGCAGTATTTT.

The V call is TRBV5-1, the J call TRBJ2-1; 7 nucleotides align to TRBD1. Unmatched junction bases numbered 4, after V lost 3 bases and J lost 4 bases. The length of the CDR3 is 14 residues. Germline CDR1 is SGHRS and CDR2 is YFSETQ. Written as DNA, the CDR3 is TGCGCCAGCAGCTCCAGACAGGGATACAATGAGCAGTTCTTC. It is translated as CASSSRQGYNEQFF.

The CDR3 spells CASSDGTNTGELFF. The CDR3 nucleotides read TGTGCCAGCAGTGACGGGACTAACACCGGGGAGCTGTTTTTT. The chain uses TRBV6-4 and TRBJ2-2; D perhaps matches TRBD2 (6 bases). Trimming removed 2 bases at V and 2 bases at J, with 6 bases between. Germline CDR1 reads MRHNA; CDR2 reads SNTAGT. The CDR3 has 14 residues.

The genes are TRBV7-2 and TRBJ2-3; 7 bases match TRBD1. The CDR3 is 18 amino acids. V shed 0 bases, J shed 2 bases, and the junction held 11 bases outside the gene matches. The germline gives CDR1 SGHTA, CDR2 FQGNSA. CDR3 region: CASSLAKPGQTITDTQYF. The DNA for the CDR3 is TGTGCCAGCAGCTTAGCGAAACCGGGACAGACCATCACAGATACGCAGTATTTT.

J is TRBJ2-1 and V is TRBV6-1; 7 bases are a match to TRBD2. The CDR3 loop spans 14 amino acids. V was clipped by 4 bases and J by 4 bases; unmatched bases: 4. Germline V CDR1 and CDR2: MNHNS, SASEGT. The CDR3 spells CASSAPGGYNEQFF. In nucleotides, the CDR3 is TGTGCCAGCAGTGCTCCGGGAGGATACAATGAGCAGTTCTTC.

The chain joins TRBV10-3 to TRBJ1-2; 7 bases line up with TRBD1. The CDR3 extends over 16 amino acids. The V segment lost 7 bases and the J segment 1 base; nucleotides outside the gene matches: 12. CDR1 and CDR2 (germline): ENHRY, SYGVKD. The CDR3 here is CAITERWDSLNYGYTF. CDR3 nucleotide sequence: TGTGCCATCACAGAGAGGTGGGACAGTCTTAACTATGGCTACACCTTC.

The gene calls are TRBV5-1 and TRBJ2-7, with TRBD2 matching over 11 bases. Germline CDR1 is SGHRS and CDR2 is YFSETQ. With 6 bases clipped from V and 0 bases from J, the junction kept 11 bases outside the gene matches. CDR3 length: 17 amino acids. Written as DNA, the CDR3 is TGCGCCAGCAAACCGGGACTCGGGACTAGCGGCTCCTACGAGCAGTACTTC. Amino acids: CASKPGLGTSGSYEQYF.

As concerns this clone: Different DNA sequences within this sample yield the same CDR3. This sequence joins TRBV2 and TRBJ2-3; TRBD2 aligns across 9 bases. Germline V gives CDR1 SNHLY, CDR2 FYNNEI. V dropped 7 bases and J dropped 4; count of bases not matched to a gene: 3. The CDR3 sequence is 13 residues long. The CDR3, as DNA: TGTGCCAGCACTAGCGGGACCCCAGATACGCAGTATTTT. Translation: CASTSGTPDTQYF.

CDR3 in amino acids: CASSPRTVATNEKLFF. The CDR3 DNA is TGCGCCAGCAGCCCGCGGACAGTTGCAACTAATGAAAAACTGTTTTTT. The rearrangement joins TRBV5-1 to TRBJ1-4, with D possibly TRBD1 on 6 matching bases. This CDR3 is 16 amino acids long. V lost 4 bases and J 0 bases, leaving 13 bases between the germline ends. Germline V gives CDR1 SGHRS, CDR2 YFSETQ. The whole variable domain, remainder taken from reference TRBV5-1 and TRBJ1-4, is KAGVTQTPRYLIKTRGQQVTLSCSPISGHRSVSWYQQTPGQGLQFLFEYFSETQRNKGNFPGRFSGRQFSNSRSEMNVSTLELGDSALYLCASSPRTVATNEKLFFGSGTQLSVL.

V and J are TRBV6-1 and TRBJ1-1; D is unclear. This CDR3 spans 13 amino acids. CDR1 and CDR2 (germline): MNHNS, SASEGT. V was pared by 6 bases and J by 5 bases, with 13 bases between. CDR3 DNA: TGTGCCAGCAGCGCCATCGGGGAAACTGAAGCTTTCTTT. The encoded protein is CASSAIGETEAFF.

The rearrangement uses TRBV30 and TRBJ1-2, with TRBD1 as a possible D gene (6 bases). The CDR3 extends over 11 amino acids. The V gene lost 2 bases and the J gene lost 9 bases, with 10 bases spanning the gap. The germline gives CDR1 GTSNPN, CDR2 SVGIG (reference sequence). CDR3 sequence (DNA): TGTGCCTGGAGTACAGGGTCCAGCTACACCTTC. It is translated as CAWSTGSSYTF.